This T cell receptor beta chain was obtained from a study of post-analysis software for immune sequencing data. At the level of the study: The patients showed relapsing-remitting, secondary progressive and progressive-relapsing multiple sclerosis courses.

cDNA libraries for TCR beta contained unique molecular identifiers. A single record per CDR3 protein comes from TCRdb applying MiXCR to the PCR reads. The sample shows about 540,000 distinct CDR3 sequences, less than 40% of them seen only once. Sequenced material: blood. This receptor was taken from a girl between 2 and 17 years old with multiple sclerosis.

CDR3 region: CASSYSRYPNYGYTF. For the CDR3, the DNA is TGTGCCAGCAGTTACTCGCGGTACCCCAACTATGGCTACACCTTC. V usage is TRBV6-6 and J usage is TRBJ1-2, with no clear D. The V and J ends lost 0 bases and 2 bases respectively, with 10 bases between them. CDR3 length equals 15 residues. CDR1 MNHNY and CDR2 SVGAGI come from the germline V gene (reference sequence).